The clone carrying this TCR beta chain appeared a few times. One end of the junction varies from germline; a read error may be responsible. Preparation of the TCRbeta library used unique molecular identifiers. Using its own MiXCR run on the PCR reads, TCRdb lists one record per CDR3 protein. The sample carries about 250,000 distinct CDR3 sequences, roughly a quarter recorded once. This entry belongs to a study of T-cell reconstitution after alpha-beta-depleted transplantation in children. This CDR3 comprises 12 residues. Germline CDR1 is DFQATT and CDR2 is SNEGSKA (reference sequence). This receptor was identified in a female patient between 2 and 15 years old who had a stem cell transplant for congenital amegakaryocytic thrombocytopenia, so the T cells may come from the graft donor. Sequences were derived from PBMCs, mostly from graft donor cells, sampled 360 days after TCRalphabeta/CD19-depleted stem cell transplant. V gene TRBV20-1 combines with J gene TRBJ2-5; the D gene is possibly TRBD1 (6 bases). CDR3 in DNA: TGTAAGTGCCCTACAGGGCAGGAGACCCAGTACTTC. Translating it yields CKCPTGQETQYF.